The clone carrying this T cell receptor (beta chain) was recorded many times. What it binds is unknown. RNA transcripts served as the template for amplifying TCR beta CDR3 regions. The HTBI primer set drove a first-round RT-PCR of the TCR CDR3. TCRdb re-analysed the multiplex PCR reads in MiXCR, keeping a single row per CDR3 protein. The sample contains 95,000 to 110,000 distinct CDR3 sequences, roughly 15% of which appear only once. This CDR3 is 15 amino acids long. Germline V gene lookup returns CDR1 SEHNR and CDR2 FQNEAQ (reference sequence). The J segment lost 4 bases and the V segment lost 5 bases, leaving 6 bases of the junction unmatched. These data belong to a study of T cells in Graves' hyperthyroidism and ophthalmopathy. Notes on the study in general: Among thyroid clonotypes expanded above 0.001, most also appeared in blood. A model of 13 V-J features distinguished ophthalmopathy from stable hyperthyroidism.

The receptor was isolated from a woman aged 50 to 60 with Graves' hyperthyroidism. The chain uses TRBV7-9 and TRBJ2-3, with 10 bases identical to TRBD2. Sequencing used blood. The CDR3 loop is CASSHLAGAADTQYF. Written as DNA, the CDR3 is TGTGCCAGCAGCCACCTAGCGGGAGCTGCAGATACGCAGTATTTT.